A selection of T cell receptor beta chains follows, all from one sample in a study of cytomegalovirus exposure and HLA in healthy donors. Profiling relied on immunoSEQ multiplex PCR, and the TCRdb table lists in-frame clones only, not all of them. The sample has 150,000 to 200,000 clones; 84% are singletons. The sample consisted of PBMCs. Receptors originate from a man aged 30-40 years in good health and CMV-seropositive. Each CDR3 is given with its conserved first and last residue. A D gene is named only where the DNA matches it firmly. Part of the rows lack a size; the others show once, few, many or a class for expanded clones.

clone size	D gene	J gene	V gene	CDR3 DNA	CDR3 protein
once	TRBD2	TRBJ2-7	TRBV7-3	TGTGCCAGCAGCATGGGACTAGCGGGGGACTACGAGCAGTACTTC	CASSMGLAGDYEQYF
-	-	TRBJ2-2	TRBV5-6	TGTGCCAGCAGCTTGGTACAGGCCCAGGGCACCGGGGAGCTGTTTTTT	CASSLVQAQGTGELFF
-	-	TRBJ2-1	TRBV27	TGTGCCAGCAGTCCACGCACCGGGCGGGGAGCCCACAATGAGCAGTTCTTC	CASSPRTGRGAHNEQFF
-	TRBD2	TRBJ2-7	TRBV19	TGTGCCAGTAGTAACGGACTAGCGGGGGCCACCTACGAGCAGTACTTC	CASSNGLAGATYEQYF
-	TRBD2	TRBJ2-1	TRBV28	TGTGCCAGCAGGGTAGCGGGGGGAGATCACAATGAGCAGTTCTTC	CASRVAGGDHNEQFF
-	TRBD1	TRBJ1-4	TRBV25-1	TGTGCCAGCAGTGAATCCAAACAGGGGCAGCGGGAAAAACTGTTTTTT	CASSESKQGQREKLFF
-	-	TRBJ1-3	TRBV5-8	TGTGCCAGCAGCTTATCAGGAAACACCATATATTTT	CASSLSGNTIYF
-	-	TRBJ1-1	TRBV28	TGTGCCAGCAGTTCCCGGACTTACACTGAAGCTTTCTTT	CASSSRTYTEAFF
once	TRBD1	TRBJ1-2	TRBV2	TGTGCCAGCAGAATCGGACAGGGGTCGAACTATGGCTACACCTTC	CASRIGQGSNYGYTF
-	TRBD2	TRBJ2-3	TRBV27	TGTGCCAGCAGTTCATGGGGGAGGGCCTCCCTCGGAACAGATACGCAGTATTTT	CASSSWGRASLGTDTQYF
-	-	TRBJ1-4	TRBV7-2	TGTGCCAGCAGCCTGCAGGGTGTGAATGAAAAACTGTTTTTT	CASSLQGVNEKLFF
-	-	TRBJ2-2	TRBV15	TGTGCCACCCAACGGGAGAATGGCGGGGAGCTGTTTTTT	CATQRENGGELFF
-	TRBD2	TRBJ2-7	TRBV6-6	TGTGCCAGCAGCCTAGCGGGGGGGCGATATCGCGAGCAGTACTTC	CASSLAGGRYREQYF
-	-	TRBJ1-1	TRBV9	TGTGCCAGCAGCGGGGGGACTGATAAAGCTTTCTTT	CASSGGTDKAFF
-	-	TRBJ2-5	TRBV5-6	TGTGCCAGCACCCTGCGGCCGCCCCAAGAGACCCAGTACTTC	CASTLRPPQETQYF
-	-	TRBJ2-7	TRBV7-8	TGTGCCAGCAGACACCCATTGGGGGGGGCTCGGGAGCAGTACTTC	CASRHPLGGAREQYF
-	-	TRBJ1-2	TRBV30	TGTGCCTGGAGTCACCAACAGGGAGGGTATGGTGGCTACACCTTC	CAWSHQQGGYGGYTF
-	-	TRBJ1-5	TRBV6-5	TGTGCCAGCAGCCTGGAATACGGGGGCAATCAGCCCCAGCATTTT	CASSLEYGGNQPQHF
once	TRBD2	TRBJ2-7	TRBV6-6	TGTGCCAGCAGTTACCGGCTAGCGGGGAATGAGCAGTACTTC	CASSYRLAGNEQYF
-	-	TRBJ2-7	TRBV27	TGTGCCAGCAGTCCCCCGAGTGACGAGCAGTACTTC	CASSPPSDEQYF
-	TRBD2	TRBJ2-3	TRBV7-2	TGTGCCAGCACTTTCACTAGCGGGGGAACAGATACGCAGTATTTT	CASTFTSGGTDTQYF
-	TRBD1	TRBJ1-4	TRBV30	TGTGCCTGGGCGGACAGGGTGAGAACTAATGAAAAACTGTTTTTT	CAWADRVRTNEKLFF
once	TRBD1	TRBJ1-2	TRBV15	TGTGCCACCAGCCCATCCCGGGACAGAATCTATGGCTACACCTTC	CATSPSRDRIYGYTF
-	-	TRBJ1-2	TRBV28	TGTGCCACCCTCTCGGGAGGGAGCATATCAGACTATGGCTACACCTTC	CATLSGGSISDYGYTF
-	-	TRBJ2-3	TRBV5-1	TGCGCCAGCAGCCCCCCTAACACGGAGGGGACAGATACGCAGTATTTT	CASSPPNTEGTDTQYF
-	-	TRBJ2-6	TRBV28	TGTGCCAGCTTCTACGCCGCGGGGTACGGGGCCAACGTCCTGACTTTC	CASFYAAGYGANVLTF
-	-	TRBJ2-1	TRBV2	TGTGCCAGCAGTGAATCCCCCGGGGGAGCTTACAATGAGCAGTTCTTC	CASSESPGGAYNEQFF
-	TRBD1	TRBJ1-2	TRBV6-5	TGTGCCAGCAGTTATGGGACAGGGGTTGGCTACACCTTC	CASSYGTGVGYTF
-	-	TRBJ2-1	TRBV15	TGTGCCACCAGCACGCAGGAAAAGGCGCAGTTCTTC	CATSTQEKAQFF
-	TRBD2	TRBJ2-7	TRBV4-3	TGCGCCAGCAGCCAAGCGAGGGGACTAGCGGGCTACGAGCAGTACTTC	CASSQARGLAGYEQYF
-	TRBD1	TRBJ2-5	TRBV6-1	TGTGCCAGCACCCCAGGGGGCGGCCAGACCCAGTACTTC	CASTPGGGQTQYF
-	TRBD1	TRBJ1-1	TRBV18	TGTGCCAGCTCGCAAGGAGAGGGGGCGAGTGAAGCTTTCTTT	CASSQGEGASEAFF
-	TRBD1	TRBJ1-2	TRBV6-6	TGTGCCAGCAGCGATACGGGACAGGGGGGGTATGGCTACACCTTC	CASSDTGQGGYGYTF
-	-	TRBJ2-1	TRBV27	TGTGCCAGCAGGGACGACACTAGTTTCCCCCCGTACAATGAGCAGTTCTTC	CASRDDTSFPPYNEQFF
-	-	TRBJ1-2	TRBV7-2	TGTGCCAGCAGCTTAAGATCGCGGGGTGTCAGTGGCTACACCTTC	CASSLRSRGVSGYTF
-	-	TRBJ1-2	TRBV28	TGTGCCAGCAAAGAGTACTATGGCTACACCTTC	CASKEYYGYTF
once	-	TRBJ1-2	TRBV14	TGTGCCAGCAGCCGTCGACAGGTGCGAGGATTTTATGGCTACACCTTC	CASSRRQVRGFYGYTF
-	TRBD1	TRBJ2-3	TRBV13	TGTGCCAGCAGCTTAGTAAGGACAGGGCCCACAGATACGCAGTATTTT	CASSLVRTGPTDTQYF
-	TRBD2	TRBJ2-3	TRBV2	TGTGCCAGCAGGGGACTAGCGGGACTAGATACGCAGTATTTT	CASRGLAGLDTQYF
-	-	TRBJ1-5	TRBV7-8	TGTGCCAGCAGCTCCGACAGGCTGAGGGTTCAGCCCCAGCATTTT	CASSSDRLRVQPQHF
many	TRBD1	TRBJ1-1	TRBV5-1	TGCGCCAGCAGCTCTACAGGGGCTAGGGGTTACACTGAAGCTTTCTTT	CASSSTGARGYTEAFF
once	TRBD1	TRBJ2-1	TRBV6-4	TGTGCCAGCAGTGACCAGGACAGGGGGGACAATGAGCAGTTCTTC	CASSDQDRGDNEQFF